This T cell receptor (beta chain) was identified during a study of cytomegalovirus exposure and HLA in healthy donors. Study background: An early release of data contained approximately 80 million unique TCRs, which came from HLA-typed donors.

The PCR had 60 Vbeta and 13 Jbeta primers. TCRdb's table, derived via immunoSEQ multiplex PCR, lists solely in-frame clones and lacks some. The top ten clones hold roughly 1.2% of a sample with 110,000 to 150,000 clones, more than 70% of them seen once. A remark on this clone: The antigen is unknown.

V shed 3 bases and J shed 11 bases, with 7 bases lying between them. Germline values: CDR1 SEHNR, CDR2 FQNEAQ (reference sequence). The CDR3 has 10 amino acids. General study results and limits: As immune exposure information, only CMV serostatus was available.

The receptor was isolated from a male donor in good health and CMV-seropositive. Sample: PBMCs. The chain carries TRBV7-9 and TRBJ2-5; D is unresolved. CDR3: CASSLTEQYF. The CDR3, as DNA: TGTGCCAGCAGCTTGACTGAGCAGTACTTC.